These 29 T cell receptor beta chains came from one sample sequenced in a study of CD8+ T cells in alopecia areata. As the sequencing template, cDNA was produced by extracting RNA and reverse transcribing it. Using immunoSEQ multiplex PCR, the repertoire was profiled, and TCRdb retains in-frame clones only, with some absent. The table lists over 70,000 clones, approximately 66% of them singletons, with around a quarter in the top ten. Regarding treatment: oral pan-JAK inhibitor, 5-10 mg twice daily. The specimen was CD8+ T cells sorted from blood, collected at week 24, from a patient treated with tofacitinib. The receptors originated from a human donor with alopecia areata.

This chain joins TRBV2 and TRBJ2-7; either TRBD1 or TRBD2 may supply D (5 bases each). This CDR3 spans 14 amino acids. V lost 8 bases, J lost 4 bases, and 18 bases lay in between. Germline V CDR1 and CDR2: SNHLY, FYNNEI. CDR3 in DNA: TGTGCCAGCGCCCGACGGGGCCTCTTGTACGAGCAGTACTTC. This translates into CASARRGLLYEQYF.

CDR3 loop: CASSLQGSNQPQHF. The CDR3 nucleotides are TGTGCCAGCAGCTTACAGGGGAGCAATCAGCCCCAGCATTTT. This chain joins TRBV7-9 and TRBJ1-5, with a possible D match to TRBD1 (6 bases). V lost 2 bases and J lost 1, with 6 bases in between. CDR3 size: 14 residues. CDR1 and CDR2 (germline): SEHNR, FQNEAQ (reference sequence).

The V and J genes are TRBV7-8 and TRBJ1-2; D not resolved. Germline V CDR1 and CDR2: SGHVS, FQNEAQ. The CDR3 runs 15 residues. The germline V and J ends were trimmed by 7 bases and 2 bases, with 17 bases remaining between them. The CDR3 reads CASNTAPVTNYGYTF. The CDR3 coding sequence is TGTGCCAGCAACACGGCGCCTGTCACCAACTATGGCTACACCTTC.

This clone was seen a few times. V gene TRBV15 combines with J gene TRBJ2-5; 10 nucleotides line up with TRBD1. V shed 0 bases, J shed 3 bases, and the junction held 4 bases outside the gene matches. From germline, CDR1 is LNHNV and CDR2 YYDKDF (reference sequence). There are 16 residues in the CDR3. Here the CDR3 reads CATSRDRGTGEETQYF. CDR3 DNA: TGTGCCACCAGCAGAGATCGGGGGACAGGGGAAGAGACCCAGTACTTC.

This rearrangement joins TRBV9 to TRBJ2-1, with 9 nucleotides matching TRBD1. Germline loops: CDR1 SGDLS, CDR2 YYNGEE. V lost 7 bases, J lost 7 bases, and 9 bases stayed unmatched. The CDR3 spans 14 residues. In DNA, the CDR3 is TGTGCCAGCGAACGGACCGGGACAGGGAATGAGCAGTTCTTC. Amino acids: CASERTGTGNEQFF.

The chain links TRBV27 to TRBJ2-6; TRBD1 is a possible D gene (6 bases). The V end lost 5 bases, the J end lost 3 bases, and 11 bases lay between the germline ends. CDR1 and CDR2 from the germline V gene are MNHEY and SMNVEV (reference sequence). The CDR3 is made up of 15 amino acids. CDR3 sequence: CASSPTGYGANVLTF. The CDR3 DNA follows: TGTGCCAGCAGTCCGACAGGATATGGGGCCAACGTCCTGACTTTC.

This rearrangement joins TRBV29-1 to TRBJ2-1; D possibly corresponds to TRBD2 (6 bases). Germline V gene data show CDR1 as SQVTM and CDR2 as ANQGSEA. This CDR3 spans 15 amino acids. Trimming cost V 4 bases and J 3 bases, with 16 bases left between them. As DNA, the CDR3 is TGCAGCGTTGGGGCGCAGGGACTGAACTACAATGAGCAGTTCTTC. Its protein is CSVGAQGLNYNEQFF.

The rearrangement joins TRBV27 to TRBJ2-7; D uncertain. The V gene lost 7 bases and the J gene lost 3 bases, with 16 bases spanning the gap. CDR1 and CDR2 (germline): MNHEY, SMNVEV (reference sequence). This CDR3 is built from 14 residues. CDR3 region: CASMGFHSDYEQYF. CDR3 DNA: TGTGCCAGCATGGGATTTCATTCGGACTACGAGCAGTACTTC.

CDR3 sequence (DNA): TGTGCCAGCAGCGGGGATACAGATACGCAGTATTTT. Amino acid sequence: CASSGDTDTQYF. The V gene is TRBV9, the J gene TRBJ2-3; D unclear. The CDR3 extends over 12 amino acids. Looked up from germline, CDR1 is SGDLS and CDR2 is YYNGEE. V was cut by 3 bases and J by 3 bases, with 5 bases left in between. The entire variable domain, with the rest obtained from reference TRBV9 and TRBJ2-3, is as follows: DSGVTQTPKHLITATGQRVTLRCSPRSGDLSVYWYQQSLDQGLQFLIQYYNGEERAKGNILERFSAQQFPDLHSELNLSSLELGDSALYFCASSGDTDTQYFGPGTRLTVL.

This clone was observed a handful of times. The chain joins TRBV7-2 to TRBJ2-7; 8 nucleotides match TRBD2. The CDR3 covers 15 residues. V trimming: 5 bases; J trimming: 0 bases; junction bases outside the gene matches: 6. Germline V CDR1 and CDR2: SGHTA, FQGNSA. CDR3 in amino acids: CASSLTSGSSYEQYF. CDR3 bases: TGTGCCAGCAGCCTAACTAGCGGAAGCTCCTACGAGCAGTACTTC.

The rearrangement uses TRBV4-3 and TRBJ1-1; unclear D gene. V was cut by 0 bases and J by 0 bases, with 8 bases left in between. Per the germline V gene, CDR1 is LGHNA and CDR2 is YSLEER. The CDR3 extends over 15 amino acids. This CDR3 is CASSQDIGMNTEAFF. The CDR3 DNA follows: TGCGCCAGCAGCCAAGATATCGGCATGAACACTGAAGCTTTCTTT.

In DNA, the CDR3 is TGTGCCAGCAGTTATACCCCCTCCTACGAGCAGTACTTC. Translation: CASSYTPSYEQYF. This chain joins TRBV27 and TRBJ2-7; D is unresolved. The V end lost 4 bases, the J end lost 0 bases, and 7 bases lay between the germline ends. Germline V gene lookup returns CDR1 MNHEY and CDR2 SMNVEV (reference sequence). CDR3 length: 13 residues.

The chain combines TRBV5-6 with TRBJ1-3; D is unresolved. CDR1 is SGHDT, CDR2 YYEEEE, per germline. The CDR3 sequence is 15 residues long. Trimming left V 4 bases short and J 4 bases short, with 15 bases between. The chain's CDR3 is CASSLDEPGGNTIYF. In DNA, the CDR3 is TGTGCCAGCAGCCTTGACGAACCGGGGGGAAACACCATATATTTT.

The rearrangement joins TRBV18 to TRBJ2-5; D is unresolved. V was shortened by 3 bases and J by 2 bases, with 4 bases between the two germline ends. Germline CDR1 reads KGHSH; CDR2 reads LQKENI. This CDR3 has 12 residues. The CDR3 DNA reads TGTGCCAGCTCACCTCCTCAAGAGACCCAGTACTTC. Translation: CASSPPQETQYF.

The chain joins TRBV2 to TRBJ2-3; 8 bases align to TRBD2. The junction had 6 bases not matched to a gene; V was cut back by 3 bases and J by 4 bases. CDR3 length equals 15 residues. The germline CDR1 and CDR2 sequences are SNHLY and FYNNEI. In DNA, the CDR3 is TGTGCCAGCAGTGATGACGGGGGGGCCCCAGATACGCAGTATTTT. Its translation is CASSDDGGAPDTQYF. The whole variable domain, filled in from reference TRBV2 and TRBJ2-3, reads EPEVTQTPSHQVTQMGQEVILRCVPISNHLYFYWYRQILGQKVEFLVSFYNNEISEKSEIFDDQFSVERPDGSNFTLKIRSTKLEDSAMYFCASSDDGGAPDTQYFGPGTRLTVL.

The genes are TRBV30 and TRBJ2-1; tentative D call: TRBD2 (5 bases). V lost 3 bases and J lost 12, with 21 bases in between. CDR3 length: 14 residues. Germline CDR1 is GTSNPN and CDR2 is SVGIG (reference sequence). The CDR3 bases are TGTGCCTGGAGAGTCCCCATTTCGGGATCATGGCAGTTCTTC. It codes for CAWRVPISGSWQFF.

This chain links TRBV13 with TRBJ2-1; 9 positions match TRBD1. Germline V gene sequence: CDR1 PRHDT, CDR2 FYEKMQ (reference sequence). The CDR3 consists of 14 residues. Losses at the gene ends were 5 bases for V and 8 bases for J; bases not matched to a gene: 7. CDR3 in DNA: TGTGCCAGCAGCCCAGGACAGGGGAGGCATGAGCAGTTCTTC. It is translated as CASSPGQGRHEQFF.

V usage is TRBV7-2 and J usage is TRBJ2-5; D is unresolved. The V and J ends lost 1 base and 3 bases respectively, with 9 bases between them. CDR3 length: 14 residues. CDR1 and CDR2 (germline): SGHTA, FQGNSA. CDR3 nucleotide sequence: TGTGCCAGCAGCTTAGTACGTTCCGAAGAGACCCAGTACTTC. Protein: CASSLVRSEETQYF.

The rearrangement joins TRBV10-3 to TRBJ2-7; 14 bases align to TRBD2. The CDR3 spans 15 residues. With V trimmed by 4 bases and J by 4 bases, 3 bases remained unmatched. The germline V gene has CDR1 ENHRY and CDR2 SYGVKD. The CDR3 loop reads CAISGGTSGSYEQYF. The CDR3 DNA reads TGTGCCATCAGTGGCGGGACTAGCGGGAGTTACGAGCAGTACTTC.

This clone was observed a handful of times. CDR3 DNA sequence: TGCGCCAGCAGCTTGGCAACCGTCCAGTTTGATACGCAGTATTTT. This encodes CASSLATVQFDTQYF. V usage is TRBV5-1 and J usage is TRBJ2-3; D is ambiguous. The CDR3 runs to 15 residues. The ends were cut back, 0 bases at V and 6 bases at J, with 14 bases in the middle. Germline-derived CDR1 and CDR2 are SGHRS and YFSETQ.

The chain couples TRBV7-9 to TRBJ1-6, with 8 bases that match TRBD1. CDR1 and CDR2 (germline): SEHNR, FQNEAQ (reference sequence). V was clipped by 5 bases and J by 11 bases; unmatched bases: 14. The CDR3 is 16 residues long. The CDR3 here is CASSPGTGGFLPPLHF. The DNA of the CDR3 is TGTGCCAGCAGCCCAGGGACAGGAGGGTTTTTGCCACCCCTCCACTTT.

This chain links TRBV5-5 with TRBJ2-3, with 7 bases aligning to TRBD1. Germline V gives CDR1 SGHKS, CDR2 YYEKEE (reference sequence). With V trimmed by 4 bases and J by 0 bases, 2 bases remained unmatched. This CDR3 region has 14 residues. CDR3 DNA: TGTGCCAGCAGCATGGGACAGAGCACAGATACGCAGTATTTT. This sequence encodes CASSMGQSTDTQYF.

The gene calls are TRBV12-5 and TRBJ2-2, with D uncertain. Trimming pared 5 bases from V and 4 bases from J, leaving 17 bases between. Germline assignment: CDR1 LGHNT and CDR2 FRNRAP. CDR3 length: 16 residues. DNA of the CDR3: TGTGCTAGTGGTCTCGTTGCTCTTGGAACCACCGGGGAGCTGTTTTTT. This codes for CASGLVALGTTGELFF.

A note on this clone: This likely traces to a read error, being one base from a far larger clone. The rearrangement links TRBV5-4 to TRBJ2-5; maybe TRBD1 (6 bases). The DNA matches TRBJ2-7 better at its end, which makes the J call doubtful. Germline assignment: CDR1 SGHNT and CDR2 YYREEE (reference sequence). The CDR3 has 15 residues. This chain's CDR3 is CASSQGLTGFYEQYF. The CDR3 bases are TGTGCCAGCAGCCAGGGTCTAACAGGGTTCTACGAGCAGTACTTC.

Only one count was recorded for this clone. The rearrangement uses TRBV6-4 and TRBJ2-1; D call uncertain. The CDR3 runs 17 residues. Germline values: CDR1 MRHNA, CDR2 SNTAGT. V was trimmed by 5 bases and J by 4 bases, leaving 21 bases between them. The CDR3 region has the DNA TGTGCCAGCAGTCCTCGCTCGGAAGGAAGTGAGTACAATGAGCAGTTCTTC. Translated, it gives CASSPRSEGSEYNEQFF.

This chain joins TRBV5-1 and TRBJ2-3; D possibly corresponds to TRBD1 (6 bases). Trimming took off 4 bases at V and 4 bases at J, with 13 bases between the two ends. Germline V lookup: CDR1 SGHRS, CDR2 YFSETQ. The CDR3 sequence is 14 residues long. CDR3 bases: TGCGCCAGCAGCACGGGACACTCTCCAGATACGCAGTATTTT. This translates into CASSTGHSPDTQYF.

The V and J genes are TRBV2 and TRBJ2-2; the D is unclear. CDR3 length: 13 amino acids. V lost 5 bases and J lost 4, with 8 bases in between. Germline assignment: CDR1 SNHLY and CDR2 FYNNEI. In nucleotides, the CDR3 is TGTGCCAGCAGTTGGACGGCCACCGGGGAGCTGTTTTTT. It codes for CASSWTATGELFF.

This chain links TRBV4-1 with TRBJ2-7, with D perhaps being TRBD1 or TRBD2 (5 bases each). The CDR3 has 12 amino acids. CDR1 MGHRA and CDR2 YSYEKL come from the germline V gene. Trimming cost V 4 bases and J 6 bases, with 10 bases left between them. CDR3 sequence reads: CASSPEGTEQYF. The CDR3 DNA is TGCGCCAGCAGCCCCGAGGGGACCGAGCAGTACTTC.

The J gene is TRBJ2-2, the V gene TRBV6-5; D unresolved. The V end lost 2 bases, the J end lost 6 bases, and 7 bases lay between the germline ends. Germline V gives CDR1 MNHEY, CDR2 SVGAGI. The CDR3 extends over 13 amino acids. In nucleotides, the CDR3 is TGTGCCAGCAGTTACGTTTCCGCCGGGGAGCTGTTTTTT. It translates to CASSYVSAGELFF.